These 26 T cell receptor beta chains share one sample of origin, sequenced in a study of blood T cell repertoires in COVID-19. The data were produced by immunoSEQ multiplex PCR, yet TCRdb's version contains in-frame clones alone and is incomplete. This sample has about half a million clones, with approximately 89% found just once. Sequencing input: peripheral blood. The receptors were gathered from a man between 18 and 35 years old with COVID-19, enrolled during active disease.

CDR3 protein: CASSLLGWQETQYF. The CDR3 nucleotides are TGTGCCAGCAGCCTACTAGGGTGGCAAGAGACCCAGTACTTC. The chain links TRBV7-9 to TRBJ2-5, with D maybe TRBD2 (5 bases). The CDR3 loop spans 14 amino acids. From germline, CDR1 is SEHNR and CDR2 FQNEAQ (reference sequence). V lost 5 bases and J lost 2, with 12 bases in between.

The rearrangement uses TRBV5-1 and TRBJ2-7, with 12 bases fitting TRBD2. V shed 4 bases and J 5 bases; nucleotides not matched to a gene: 7. This CDR3 spans 15 amino acids. Germline V lookup: CDR1 SGHRS, CDR2 YFSETQ. As DNA, the CDR3 is TGCGCCAGCAGCCAGGGACTAGCGGGTGGAAACGAGCAGTACTTC. Translation gives CASSQGLAGGNEQYF.

CDR3: CASSYSGEAEAFF. Written as DNA, the CDR3 is TGTGCCAGCAGTTACTCGGGAGAGGCTGAAGCTTTCTTT. The chain uses TRBV6-6 and TRBJ1-1; D remains unclear. With 0 bases removed from V and 6 bases from J, the gap between germline ends came to 8 bases. Germline lookup yields CDR1 MNHNY and CDR2 SVGAGI (reference sequence). The CDR3 spans 13 residues.

This clone appeared a few times. The chain has TRBV2 and TRBJ2-7; 12 nucleotides align to TRBD1. J was trimmed by 6 bases and V by 0 bases; bases with no gene match: 6. Germline lookup yields CDR1 SNHLY and CDR2 FYNNEI. The CDR3 runs to 16 residues. The CDR3 coding sequence is TGTGCCAGCAGTGAAGCTATGGGGACAGGGGGCAGCGAGCAGTACTTC. Amino acid sequence: CASSEAMGTGGSEQYF.

This chain connects TRBV27 to TRBJ2-5; 8 bases are shared with TRBD2. The CDR3 runs 16 residues. Germline CDR1 MNHEY, CDR2 SMNVEV (reference sequence). V lost 5 bases and J lost 5; bases outside the gene matches: 13. CDR3 sequence (DNA): TGTGCCAGCAGTCCACTGACTAAAGCGGGGGTTGAGACCCAGTACTTC. It is translated as CASSPLTKAGVETQYF.

The CDR3, as DNA: TGTGCCAGTAGTACCCAATTCCGGGACACTTATAGCAATCAGCCCCAGCATTTT. It encodes CASSTQFRDTYSNQPQHF. The chain links TRBV19 to TRBJ1-5; D is perhaps TRBD1 (6 bases). Trimming pared 4 bases from V and 0 bases from J, leaving 19 bases between. Looked up from germline, CDR1 is LNHDA and CDR2 is SQIVND (reference sequence). The CDR3 spans 18 residues.

The rearrangement uses TRBV18 and TRBJ2-5; 7 nucleotides agree with TRBD2. There are 15 residues in the CDR3. The V gene end was trimmed by 6 bases and the J gene end by 1 base; junction bases not matched to a gene: 8. From germline, CDR1 is KGHSH and CDR2 LQKENI. The CDR3, as DNA: TGTGCCAGCTCCCGGAGATCTAGCGGCCAAGAGACCCAGTACTTC. Its protein is CASSRRSSGQETQYF. The variable domain in full, completed from reference TRBV18 and TRBJ2-5, reads NAGVMQNPRHLVRRRGQEARLRCSPMKGHSHVYWYRQLPEEGLKFMVYLQKENIIDESGMPKERFSAEFPKEGPSILRIQQVVRGDSAAYFCASSRRSSGQETQYFGPGTRLLVL.

V is TRBV3-1 (or the pseudogene TRBV3-2) and J is TRBJ2-3, with D uncertain. CDR1 and CDR2 (germline): LGHDT, YNNKEL (reference sequence). Trimming took 4 bases from V and 6 from J, leaving 8 bases between them. The CDR3 extends over 12 amino acids. The CDR3 coding sequence is TGTGCCAGCAGCCCCAGGTCCGATACGCAGTATTTT. Its protein is CASSPRSDTQYF.

The chain uses TRBV5-1 and TRBJ2-3, with 9 bases matching TRBD2. The CDR3 is 15 residues long. Germline V gene data show CDR1 as SGHRS and CDR2 as YFSETQ. J gave up 2 bases and V 4 bases, and 5 bases lay outside the gene matches. This CDR3 is CASSILAGFTDTQYF. In DNA, the CDR3 is TGCGCCAGCAGCATCCTAGCGGGATTCACAGATACGCAGTATTTT.

The chain recombines TRBV10-1 with TRBJ2-1, with TRBD1 identical over 9 bases. V lost 5 bases to trimming and J lost 7 bases; unmatched junction nucleotides: 18. The germline gives CDR1 WNHNN, CDR2 SYGVQD (reference sequence). The CDR3 covers 18 residues. CDR3 amino acids: CASSPGQGRGRVKNEQFF. Written as DNA, the CDR3 is TGCGCCAGCAGTCCGGGACAGGGTCGTGGTCGGGTGAAGAATGAGCAGTTCTTC.

Turning to this clone: The sample holds other DNA sequences that translate to the same CDR3. The V and J genes are TRBV15 and TRBJ2-7; 10 nucleotides agree with TRBD2. The CDR3 length is 14 residues. Germline CDR1 reads LNHNV; CDR2 reads YYDKDF (reference sequence). Trimming removed 1 base from V and 3 bases from J; junction bases left unmatched: 0. Here the CDR3 reads CATSRGTSGYEQYF. CDR3 sequence (DNA): TGTGCCACCAGCAGAGGGACTAGCGGCTACGAGCAGTACTTC.

CDR3 amino acids: CASSQTVGGGETQYF. CDR3 coding DNA: TGTGCCAGCAGCCAAACGGTGGGAGGCGGAGAGACCCAGTACTTC. The chain joins TRBV3-1 (or the pseudogene TRBV3-2) to TRBJ2-5, with D possibly matching TRBD2 (6 bases). In germline, CDR1 is LGHDT, CDR2 YNNKEL (reference sequence). This CDR3 is 15 amino acids long. Trimming cost V 2 bases and J 4 bases, with 14 bases left between them.

V is TRBV9 and J is TRBJ2-7; TRBD2 aligns across 12 bases. Looked up from germline, CDR1 is SGDLS and CDR2 is YYNGEE. V was clipped by 3 bases and J by 0 bases; unmatched bases: 1. CDR3 length equals 15 residues. CDR3 nucleotide sequence: TGTGCCAGCAGCGGGGGACTAGCGGGCTCCTACGAGCAGTACTTC. Amino acids: CASSGGLAGSYEQYF.

This clone was seen a few times. V usage is TRBV10-1 and J usage is TRBJ2-7; D might be TRBD1 (5 bases). The V end lost 2 bases, the J end lost 9 bases, and 11 bases lay between the germline ends. The CDR3 loop spans 12 amino acids. The germline V gene has CDR1 WNHNN and CDR2 SYGVQD (reference sequence). Here the CDR3 reads CASSEADRRQYF. The CDR3 coding sequence is TGCGCCAGCAGTGAGGCAGACAGAAGGCAGTACTTC.

The chain links TRBV19 to TRBJ1-1; D gene uncertain. The CDR3 totals 14 residues. Looked up from germline, CDR1 is LNHDA and CDR2 is SQIVND (reference sequence). V lost 3 bases and J lost 1, with 9 bases in between. The CDR3 protein is CASSIWRQNTEAFF. The CDR3 DNA sequence: TGTGCCAGTAGTATTTGGCGGCAGAACACTGAAGCTTTCTTT.

The chain combines TRBV19 with TRBJ2-3; perhaps TRBD1 as D (6 bases). The germline CDR1 and CDR2 sequences are LNHDA and SQIVND (reference sequence). Trimming shortened V by 3 bases and J by 6 bases, and 13 bases separated the two germline ends. The CDR3 extends over 14 amino acids. CDR3 amino acids: CASSMRQDGDTQYF. The CDR3 DNA reads as TGTGCCAGTAGTATGAGACAGGACGGGGATACGCAGTATTTT.

The chain is built from TRBV7-2 and TRBJ2-7; TRBD2 matches at 8 bases. Germline V gene data show CDR1 as SGHTA and CDR2 as FQGNSA. V shed 3 bases, J shed 0 bases, and the junction held 10 bases outside the gene matches. The CDR3 totals 17 residues. The CDR3 spells CASSFMAVAGLSYEQYF. In DNA, the CDR3 is TGTGCCAGCAGCTTCATGGCGGTAGCGGGACTCTCCTACGAGCAGTACTTC. The entire variable domain, with the rest obtained from reference TRBV7-2 and TRBJ2-7, is as follows: GAGVSQSPSNKVTEKGKDVELRCDPISGHTALYWYRQSLGQGLEFLIYFQGNSAPDKSGLPSDRFSAERTGGSVSTLTIQRTQQEDSAVYLCASSFMAVAGLSYEQYFGPGTRLTVT.

This rearrangement joins TRBV12-5 to TRBJ1-1; 10 positions match TRBD1. In germline, CDR1 is LGHNT, CDR2 FRNRAP. This CDR3 is built from 14 residues. V was clipped by 1 base and J by 4 bases; unmatched bases: 0. The CDR3 sequence is CASGLGTGGTEAFF. The DNA of the CDR3 is TGTGCTAGTGGTTTGGGGACAGGGGGCACTGAAGCTTTCTTT.

The V call is TRBV7-8, the J call TRBJ2-2; 9 bases are shared with TRBD2. The CDR3 spans 17 residues. The trim removed 6 bases at V and 0 bases at J, leaving 8 bases unmatched. Germline lookup yields CDR1 SGHVS and CDR2 FQNEAQ. CDR3 nucleotide sequence: TGTGCCAGCAGATACTTAGCGGGAGACACGAACACCGGGGAGCTGTTTTTT. This gives the protein CASRYLAGDTNTGELFF.

The chain couples TRBV27 to TRBJ2-7; 7 bases align to TRBD2. The CDR3 sequence is 17 residues long. Germline V lookup: CDR1 MNHEY, CDR2 SMNVEV (reference sequence). V shed 1 base and J 4 bases; nucleotides not matched to a gene: 13. The CDR3 nucleotides are TGTGCCAGCAGTTTATTGATGGCCAGCGGGATGAATTACGAGCAGTACTTC. Translated: CASSLLMASGMNYEQYF.

This clone was recorded a few times. The chain employs TRBV6-5 and TRBJ1-1; TRBD1 aligns across 8 bases. The germline gives CDR1 MNHEY, CDR2 SVGAGI. The CDR3 is 15 amino acids. Losses at the gene ends were 6 bases for V and 6 bases for J; bases not matched to a gene: 12. The CDR3 DNA sequence: TGTGCCAGCAGACCCGACAGGGGTGGGACGGCTGAAGCTTTCTTT. It codes for CASRPDRGGTAEAFF.

The chain uses TRBV27 and TRBJ1-1, with D possibly TRBD1 on 5 matching bases. Germline loops: CDR1 MNHEY, CDR2 SMNVEV (reference sequence). Trimming shortened V by 0 bases and J by 4 bases, and 12 bases separated the two germline ends. The CDR3 runs 15 residues. CDR3: CASSLSDQGSTEAFF. The DNA of the CDR3 is TGTGCCAGCAGTTTATCGGATCAGGGCAGCACTGAAGCTTTCTTT.

This rearrangement joins TRBV9 to TRBJ2-7; no clear D gene. The V and J ends lost 0 bases and 2 bases respectively, with 9 bases between them. The CDR3 consists of 14 residues. Germline assignment: CDR1 SGDLS and CDR2 YYNGEE. CDR3 nucleotides: TGTGCCAGCAGCGTAGACCTCGCGACCTACGAGCAGTACTTC. This encodes CASSVDLATYEQYF.

J is TRBJ1-2 and V is TRBV11-1; TRBD1 matches 8 bases. With 0 bases clipped from V and 4 bases from J, the junction kept 7 bases outside the gene matches. This CDR3 comprises 16 residues. Germline V gene lookup returns CDR1 SGHAT and CDR2 FQDESV (reference sequence). The CDR3 loop is CASSLARTGPGYGYTF. The CDR3, as DNA: TGTGCCAGCAGCTTAGCCCGGACAGGGCCGGGCTATGGCTACACCTTC.

The V call is TRBV27, the J call TRBJ1-1; a weak D match, TRBD1 (6 bases). The CDR3 extends over 14 amino acids. V was pared by 3 bases and J by 8 bases, with 16 bases between. Germline V lookup: CDR1 MNHEY, CDR2 SMNVEV (reference sequence). CDR3 coding DNA: TGTGCCAGCAGTTTGATAGGGGGGGAATTGGAAGCTTTCTTT. Its translation is CASSLIGGELEAFF.

V gene TRBV5-1 combines with J gene TRBJ1-6, with D tentatively TRBD1 (6 bases). The germline V gene has CDR1 SGHRS and CDR2 YFSETQ. The length of the CDR3 is 14 residues. Between the trimmed V and J ends, which lost 4 bases and 7 bases, there was a span of 12 bases. The CDR3 spells CASSGGQENSPLHF. The CDR3 nucleotides are TGCGCCAGCAGCGGGGGCCAGGAGAATTCACCCCTCCACTTT.